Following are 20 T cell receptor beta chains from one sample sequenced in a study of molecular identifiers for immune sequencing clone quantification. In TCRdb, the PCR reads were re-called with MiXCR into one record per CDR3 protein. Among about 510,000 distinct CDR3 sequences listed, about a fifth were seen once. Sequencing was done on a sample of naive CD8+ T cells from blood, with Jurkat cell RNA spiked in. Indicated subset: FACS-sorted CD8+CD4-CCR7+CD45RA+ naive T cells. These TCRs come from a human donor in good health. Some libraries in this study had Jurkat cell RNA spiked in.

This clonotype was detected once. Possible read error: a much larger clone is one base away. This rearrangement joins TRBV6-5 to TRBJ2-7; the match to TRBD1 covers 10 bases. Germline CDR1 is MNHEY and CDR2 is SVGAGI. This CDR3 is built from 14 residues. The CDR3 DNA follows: TGTGCCAGCAGTTACGGGACAGGGGATGGCGAGCGGTACTTC. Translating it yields CASSYGTGDGERYF.

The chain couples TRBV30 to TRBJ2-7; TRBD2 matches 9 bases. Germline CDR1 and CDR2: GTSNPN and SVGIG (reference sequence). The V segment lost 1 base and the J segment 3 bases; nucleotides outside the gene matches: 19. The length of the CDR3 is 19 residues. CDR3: CAWSGGLAATGTSRYEQYF. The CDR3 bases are TGTGCCTGGAGTGGGGGACTAGCCGCTACGGGGACTAGCCGCTACGAGCAGTACTTC.

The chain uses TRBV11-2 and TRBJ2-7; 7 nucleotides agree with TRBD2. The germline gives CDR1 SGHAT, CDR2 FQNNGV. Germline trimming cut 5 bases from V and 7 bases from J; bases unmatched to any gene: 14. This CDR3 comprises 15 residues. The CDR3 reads CASSPGERGRNEQYF. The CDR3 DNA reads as TGTGCCAGCAGCCCGGGGGAGCGGGGACGCAATGAGCAGTACTTC.

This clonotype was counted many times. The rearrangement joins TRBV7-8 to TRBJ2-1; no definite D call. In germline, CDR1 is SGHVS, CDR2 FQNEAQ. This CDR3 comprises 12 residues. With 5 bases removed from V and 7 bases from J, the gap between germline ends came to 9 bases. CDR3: CASSPLGNEQFF. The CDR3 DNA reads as TGTGCCAGCAGCCCCCTGGGGAATGAGCAGTTCTTC. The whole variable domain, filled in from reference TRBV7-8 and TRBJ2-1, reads GAGVSQSPRYKVAKRGQDVALRCDPISGHVSLFWYQQALGQGPEFLTYFQNEAQLDKSGLPSDRFFAERPEGSVSTLKIQRTQQEDSAVYLCASSPLGNEQFFGPGTRLTVL.

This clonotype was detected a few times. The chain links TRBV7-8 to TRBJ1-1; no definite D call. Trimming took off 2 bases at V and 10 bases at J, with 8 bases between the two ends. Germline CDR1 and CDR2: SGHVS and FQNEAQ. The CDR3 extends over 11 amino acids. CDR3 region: CASSLTEGAFF. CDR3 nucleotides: TGTGCCAGCAGCTTAACGGAAGGAGCTTTCTTT.

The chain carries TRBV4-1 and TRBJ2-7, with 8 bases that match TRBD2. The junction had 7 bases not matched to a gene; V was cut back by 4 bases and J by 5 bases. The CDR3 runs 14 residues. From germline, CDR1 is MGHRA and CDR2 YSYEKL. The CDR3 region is CASSLRLRGDEQYF. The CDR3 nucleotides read TGCGCCAGCAGCCTAAGGCTGCGGGGGGACGAGCAGTACTTC.

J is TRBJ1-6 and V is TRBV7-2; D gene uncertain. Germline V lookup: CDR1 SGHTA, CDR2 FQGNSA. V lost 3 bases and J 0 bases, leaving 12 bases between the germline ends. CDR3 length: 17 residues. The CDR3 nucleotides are TGTGCCAGCAGCTTGGGCATCCTGAGCTCCTATAATTCACCCCTCCACTTT. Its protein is CASSLGILSSYNSPLHF.

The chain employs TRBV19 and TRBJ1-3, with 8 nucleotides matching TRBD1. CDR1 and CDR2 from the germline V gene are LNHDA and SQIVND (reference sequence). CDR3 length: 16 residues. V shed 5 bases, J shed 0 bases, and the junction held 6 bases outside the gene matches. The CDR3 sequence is CASSATGDSSGNTIYF. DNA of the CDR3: TGTGCCAGTAGTGCGACAGGGGACAGCTCTGGAAACACCATATATTTT.

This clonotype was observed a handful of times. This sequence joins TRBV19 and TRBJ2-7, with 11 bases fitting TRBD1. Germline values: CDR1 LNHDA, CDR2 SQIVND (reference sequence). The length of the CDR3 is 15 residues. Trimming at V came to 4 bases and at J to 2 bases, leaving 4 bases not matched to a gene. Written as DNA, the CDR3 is TGTGCCAGTAGTACGGGACAGGGGGTAACCTACGAGCAGTACTTC. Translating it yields CASSTGQGVTYEQYF.

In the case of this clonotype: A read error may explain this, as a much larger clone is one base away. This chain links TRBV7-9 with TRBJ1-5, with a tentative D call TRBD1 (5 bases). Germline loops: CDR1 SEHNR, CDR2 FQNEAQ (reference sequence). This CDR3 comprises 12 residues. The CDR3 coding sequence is TGTGCCGGCAGCCAGGGCCCAGAGGCCCAGCATTTT. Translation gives CAGSQGPEAQHF.

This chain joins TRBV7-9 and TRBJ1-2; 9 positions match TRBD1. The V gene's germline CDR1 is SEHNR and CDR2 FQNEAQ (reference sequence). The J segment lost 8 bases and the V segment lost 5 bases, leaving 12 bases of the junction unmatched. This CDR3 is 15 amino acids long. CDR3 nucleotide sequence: TGTGCCAGCAGCCCCAATAGGGGGACAGGGTTCGGCTACACCTTC. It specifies CASSPNRGTGFGYTF.

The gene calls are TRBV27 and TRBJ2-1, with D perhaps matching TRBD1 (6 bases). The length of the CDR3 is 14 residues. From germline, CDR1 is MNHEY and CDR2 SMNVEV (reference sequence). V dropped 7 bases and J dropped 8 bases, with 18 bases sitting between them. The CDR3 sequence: CASTSRTVGDEQFF. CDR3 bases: TGTGCCAGCACCTCAAGGACAGTGGGCGATGAGCAGTTCTTC.

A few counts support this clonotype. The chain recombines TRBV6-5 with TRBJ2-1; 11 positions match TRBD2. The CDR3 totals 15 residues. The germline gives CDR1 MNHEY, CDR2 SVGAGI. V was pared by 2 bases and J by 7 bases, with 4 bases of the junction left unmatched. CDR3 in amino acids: CASSYALAGENEQFF. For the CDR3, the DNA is TGTGCCAGCAGTTACGCACTAGCGGGAGAGAATGAGCAGTTCTTC.

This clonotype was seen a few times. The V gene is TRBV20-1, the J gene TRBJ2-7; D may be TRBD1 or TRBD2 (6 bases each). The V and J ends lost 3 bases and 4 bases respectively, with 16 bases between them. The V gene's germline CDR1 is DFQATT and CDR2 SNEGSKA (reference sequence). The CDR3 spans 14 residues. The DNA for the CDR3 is TGCAGTGCTAGCGGAGACAGGAGCGGGTACGAGCAGTACTTC. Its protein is CSASGDRSGYEQYF.

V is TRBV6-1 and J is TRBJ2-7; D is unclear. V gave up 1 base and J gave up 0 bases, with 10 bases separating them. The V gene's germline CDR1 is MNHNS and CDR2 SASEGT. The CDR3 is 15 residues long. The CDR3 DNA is TGTGCCAGCAGTGAAGGGCAGGCGAGCTCCTACGAGCAGTACTTC. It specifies CASSEGQASSYEQYF.

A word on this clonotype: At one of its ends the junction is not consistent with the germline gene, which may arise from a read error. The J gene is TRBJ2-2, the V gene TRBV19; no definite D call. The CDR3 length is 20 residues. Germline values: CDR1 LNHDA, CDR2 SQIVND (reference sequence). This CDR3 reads CAGSIDGRQRVVRNTGELFF. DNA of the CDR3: TGTGCCGGTAGTATAGATGGCAGGCAAAGGGTGGTTCGGAACACCGGGGAGCTGTTTTTT.

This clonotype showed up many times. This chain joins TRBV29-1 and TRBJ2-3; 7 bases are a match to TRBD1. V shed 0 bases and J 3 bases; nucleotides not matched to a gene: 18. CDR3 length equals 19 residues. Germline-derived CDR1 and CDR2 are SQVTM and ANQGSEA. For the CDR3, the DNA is TGCAGCGTTGAAGAACCCTGGGGGAAGAAGGGGGCTAGGACAGATACGCAGTATTTT. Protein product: CSVEEPWGKKGARTDTQYF.

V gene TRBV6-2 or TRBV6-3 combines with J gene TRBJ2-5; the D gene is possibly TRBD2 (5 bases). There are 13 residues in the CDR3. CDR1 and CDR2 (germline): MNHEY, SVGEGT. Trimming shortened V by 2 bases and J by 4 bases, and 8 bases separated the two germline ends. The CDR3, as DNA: TGTGCCAGCAGTTACCTAGCAGCAGAGACCCAGTACTTC. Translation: CASSYLAAETQYF.

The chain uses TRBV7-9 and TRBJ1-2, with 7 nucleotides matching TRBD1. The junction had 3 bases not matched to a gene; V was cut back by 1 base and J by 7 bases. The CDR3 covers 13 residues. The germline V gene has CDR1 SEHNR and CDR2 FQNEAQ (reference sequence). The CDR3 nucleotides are TGTGCCAGCAGCTTAGGGACAGGATCTGGCTACACCTTC. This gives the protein CASSLGTGSGYTF.

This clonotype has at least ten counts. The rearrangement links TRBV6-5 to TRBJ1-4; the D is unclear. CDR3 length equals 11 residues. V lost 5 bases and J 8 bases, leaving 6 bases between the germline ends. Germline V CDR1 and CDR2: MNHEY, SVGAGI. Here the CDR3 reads CASSEREKLFF. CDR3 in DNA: TGTGCCAGCAGTGAAAGGGAAAAACTGTTTTTT.